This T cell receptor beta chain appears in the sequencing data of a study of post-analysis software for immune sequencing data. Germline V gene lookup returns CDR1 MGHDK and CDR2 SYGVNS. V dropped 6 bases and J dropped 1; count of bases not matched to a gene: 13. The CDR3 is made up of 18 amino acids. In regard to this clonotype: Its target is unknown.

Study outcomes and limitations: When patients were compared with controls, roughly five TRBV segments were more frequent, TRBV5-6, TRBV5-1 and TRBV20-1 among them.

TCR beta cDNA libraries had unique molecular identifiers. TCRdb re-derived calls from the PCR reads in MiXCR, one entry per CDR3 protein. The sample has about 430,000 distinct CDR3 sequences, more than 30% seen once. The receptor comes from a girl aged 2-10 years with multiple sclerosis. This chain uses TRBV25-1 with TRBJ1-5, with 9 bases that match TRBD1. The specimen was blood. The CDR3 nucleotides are TGTGCCAGCAGCCCGGGACAGGGAGGTATGTGGAGCAATCAGCCCCAGCATTTT. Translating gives CASSPGQGGMWSNQPQHF. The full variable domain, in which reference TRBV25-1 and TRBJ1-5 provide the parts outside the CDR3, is EADIYQTPRYLVIGTGKKITLECSQTMGHDKMYWYQQDPGMELHLIHYSYGVNSTEKGDLSSESTVSRIRTEHFPLTLESARPSHTSQYLCASSPGQGGMWSNQPQHFGDGTRLSIL.